This T cell receptor beta chain came from a study of early T cells in non-severe SARS-CoV-2 infection. Overall study context: Sequencing of unsorted whole blood was done on bulk RNA, leaving chains unpaired. Regarding the study as a whole: The VDJdb matching leaned toward anti-spike CD8 responses and overlooked private and CD4 specificities.

As part of library construction, unique molecular identifiers were attached to individual cDNA molecules. TCRdb reprocessed the 5' RACE reads via MiXCR and lists one record per CDR3 protein. The table has 55,000 or so distinct CDR3 sequences, 12% seen once. At least ten counts were recorded for this clonotype. What it binds is unknown. The CDR3 spans 15 residues. The V end was cut by 3 bases, the J end by 0 bases, with 9 bases between. Germline loops: CDR1 MNHEY, CDR2 SMNVEV (reference sequence). The genes are TRBV27 and TRBJ1-5, with D perhaps matching TRBD1 (5 bases). The sequenced sample consisted of whole blood. The TCR sequence derives from an adult who was a healthcare worker with PCR-confirmed SARS-CoV-2 infection or an uninfected control (not recorded which). The CDR3: CASSFMGHSNQPQHF. DNA for the CDR3: TGTGCCAGCAGTTTTATGGGGCATAGCAATCAGCCCCAGCATTTT.